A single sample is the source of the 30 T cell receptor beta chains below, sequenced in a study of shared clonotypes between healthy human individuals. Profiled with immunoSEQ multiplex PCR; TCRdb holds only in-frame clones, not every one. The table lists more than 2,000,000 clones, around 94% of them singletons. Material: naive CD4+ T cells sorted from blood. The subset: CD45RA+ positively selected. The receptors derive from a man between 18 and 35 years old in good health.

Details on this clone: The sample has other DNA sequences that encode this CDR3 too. The CDR3 sequence is CASSGGNTEAFF. In nucleotides, the CDR3 is TGTGCCAGCAGTGGCGGTAACACTGAAGCTTTCTTT. The chain has TRBV2 and TRBJ1-1; D is ambiguous. CDR1 and CDR2 (germline): SNHLY, FYNNEI. V was trimmed by 4 bases and J by 2 bases, leaving 5 bases between them. The length of the CDR3 is 12 residues.

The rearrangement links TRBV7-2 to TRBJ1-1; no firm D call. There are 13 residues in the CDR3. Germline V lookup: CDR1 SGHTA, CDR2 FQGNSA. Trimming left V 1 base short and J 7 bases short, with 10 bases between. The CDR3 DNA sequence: TGTGCCAGCAGCTTAGTCCGAGAAGTTGAAGCTTTCTTT. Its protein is CASSLVREVEAFF.

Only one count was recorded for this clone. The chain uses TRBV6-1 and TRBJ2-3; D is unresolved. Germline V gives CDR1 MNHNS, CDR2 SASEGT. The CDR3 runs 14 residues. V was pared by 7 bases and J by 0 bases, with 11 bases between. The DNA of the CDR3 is TGTGCCAGCATATTAAGCCCTAGCACAGATACGCAGTATTTT. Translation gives CASILSPSTDTQYF.

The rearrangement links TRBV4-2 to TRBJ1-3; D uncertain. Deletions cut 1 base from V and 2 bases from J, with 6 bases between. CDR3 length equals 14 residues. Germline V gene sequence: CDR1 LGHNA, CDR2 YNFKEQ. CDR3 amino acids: CASSQGAAGNTIYF. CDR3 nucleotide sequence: TGTGCCAGCAGCCAAGGCGCAGCTGGAAACACCATATATTTT.

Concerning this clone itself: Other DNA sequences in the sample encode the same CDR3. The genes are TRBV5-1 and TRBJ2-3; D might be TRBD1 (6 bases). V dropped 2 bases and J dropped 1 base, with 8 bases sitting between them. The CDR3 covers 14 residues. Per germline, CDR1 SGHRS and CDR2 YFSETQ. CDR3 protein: CASSLGQRTDTQYF. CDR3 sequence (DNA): TGCGCCAGCAGCTTAGGACAGCGCACAGATACGCAGTATTTT.

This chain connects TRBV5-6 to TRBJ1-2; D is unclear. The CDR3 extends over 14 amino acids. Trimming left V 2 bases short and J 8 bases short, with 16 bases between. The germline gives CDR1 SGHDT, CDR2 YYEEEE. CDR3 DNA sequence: TGTGCCAGCAGCTTCTCTGGGCTGCTGAGGGGCTACACCTTC. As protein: CASSFSGLLRGYTF. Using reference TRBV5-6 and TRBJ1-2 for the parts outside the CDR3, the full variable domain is DAGVTQSPTHLIKTRGQQVTLRCSPKSGHDTVSWYQQALGQGPQFIFQYYEEEERQRGNFPDRFSGHQFPNYSSELNVNALLLGDSALYLCASSFSGLLRGYTFGSGTRLTVV.

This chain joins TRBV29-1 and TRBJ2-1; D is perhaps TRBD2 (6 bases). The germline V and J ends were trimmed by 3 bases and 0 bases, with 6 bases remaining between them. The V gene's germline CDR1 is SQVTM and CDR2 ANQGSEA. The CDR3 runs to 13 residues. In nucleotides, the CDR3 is TGCAGCGTTGACGGGAGCTCCTACAATGAGCAGTTCTTC. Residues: CSVDGSSYNEQFF.

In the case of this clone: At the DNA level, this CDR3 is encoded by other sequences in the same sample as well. The CDR3 loop reads CASSFSYEQYF. Written as DNA, the CDR3 is TGTGCCAGCAGTTTCTCCTACGAGCAGTACTTC. V usage is TRBV28 and J usage is TRBJ2-7; D is undetermined. Trimming stripped 3 bases from V and 0 bases from J, with 0 bases between. CDR1 and CDR2 (germline): MDHEN, SYDVKM. This CDR3 comprises 11 residues.

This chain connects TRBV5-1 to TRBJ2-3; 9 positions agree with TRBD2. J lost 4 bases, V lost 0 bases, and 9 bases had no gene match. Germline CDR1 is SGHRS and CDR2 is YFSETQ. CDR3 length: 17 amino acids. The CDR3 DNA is TGCGCCAGCAGCTTGGGTTCCAGCGGGAGGACTGCAGATACGCAGTATTTT. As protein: CASSLGSSGRTADTQYF. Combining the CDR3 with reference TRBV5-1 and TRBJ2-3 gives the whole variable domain KAGVTQTPRYLIKTRGQQVTLSCSPISGHRSVSWYQQTPGQGLQFLFEYFSETQRNKGNFPGRFSGRQFSNSRSEMNVSTLELGDSALYLCASSLGSSGRTADTQYFGPGTRLTVL.

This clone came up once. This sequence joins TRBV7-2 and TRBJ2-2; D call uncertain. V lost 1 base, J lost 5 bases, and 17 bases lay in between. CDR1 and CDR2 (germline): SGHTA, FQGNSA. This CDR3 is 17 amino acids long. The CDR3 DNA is TGTGCCAGCAGCTTAGACCCGCCTGGATTGAAGACCGGGGAGCTGTTTTTT. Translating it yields CASSLDPPGLKTGELFF.

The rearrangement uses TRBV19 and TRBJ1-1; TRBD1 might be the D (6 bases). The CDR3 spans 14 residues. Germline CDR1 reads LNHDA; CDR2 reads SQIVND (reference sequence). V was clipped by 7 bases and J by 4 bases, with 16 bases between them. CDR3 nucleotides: TGTGCCAGTACCACGACAGGACCGATCACTGAAGCTTTCTTT. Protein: CASTTTGPITEAFF.

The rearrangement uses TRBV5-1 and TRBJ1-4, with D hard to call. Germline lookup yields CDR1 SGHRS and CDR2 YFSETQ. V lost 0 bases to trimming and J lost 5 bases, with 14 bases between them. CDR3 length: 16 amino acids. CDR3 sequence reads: CASSLGPDRPNEKLFF. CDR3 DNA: TGCGCCAGCAGCTTGGGGCCGGATCGACCAAATGAAAAACTGTTTTTT. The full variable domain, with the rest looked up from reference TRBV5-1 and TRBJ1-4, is KAGVTQTPRYLIKTRGQQVTLSCSPISGHRSVSWYQQTPGQGLQFLFEYFSETQRNKGNFPGRFSGRQFSNSRSEMNVSTLELGDSALYLCASSLGPDRPNEKLFFGSGTQLSVL.

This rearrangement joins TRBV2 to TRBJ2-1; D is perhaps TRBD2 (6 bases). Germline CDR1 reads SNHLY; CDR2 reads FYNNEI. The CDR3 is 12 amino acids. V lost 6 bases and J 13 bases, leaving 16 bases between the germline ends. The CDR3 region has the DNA TGTGCCAGCAGAACTTTAACTAGCTCCCAGTTCTTC. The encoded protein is CASRTLTSSQFF.

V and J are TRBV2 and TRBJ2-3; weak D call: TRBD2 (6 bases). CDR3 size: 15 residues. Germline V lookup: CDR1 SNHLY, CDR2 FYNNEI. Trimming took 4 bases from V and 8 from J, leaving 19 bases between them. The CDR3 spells CASSVGHPMGGTQYF. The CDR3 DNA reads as TGTGCCAGCAGTGTTGGACACCCGATGGGAGGTACGCAGTATTTT.

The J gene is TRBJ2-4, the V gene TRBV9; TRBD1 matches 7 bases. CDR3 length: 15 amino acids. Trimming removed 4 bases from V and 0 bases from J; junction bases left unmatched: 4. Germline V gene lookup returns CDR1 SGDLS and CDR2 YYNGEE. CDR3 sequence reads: CASSHGQEAKNIQYF. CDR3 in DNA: TGTGCCAGCAGCCACGGACAGGAAGCCAAAAACATTCAGTACTTC.

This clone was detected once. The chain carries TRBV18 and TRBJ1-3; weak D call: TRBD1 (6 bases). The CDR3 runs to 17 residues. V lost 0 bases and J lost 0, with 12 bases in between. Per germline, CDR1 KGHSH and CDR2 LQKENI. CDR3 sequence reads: CASSPPDSLGSGNTIYF. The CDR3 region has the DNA TGTGCCAGCTCACCACCGGACAGCCTTGGCTCTGGAAACACCATATATTTT.

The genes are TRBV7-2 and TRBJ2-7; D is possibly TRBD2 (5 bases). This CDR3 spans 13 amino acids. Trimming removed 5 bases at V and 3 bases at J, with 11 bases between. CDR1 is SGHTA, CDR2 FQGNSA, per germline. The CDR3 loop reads CASSILADYEQYF. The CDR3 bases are TGTGCCAGCAGCATCCTAGCAGACTACGAGCAGTACTTC.

In DNA, the CDR3 is TGCGCCAGCAGCCCATCACCGACCGGGACAGGGGTCAATGAGCAGTTCTTC. It encodes CASSPSPTGTGVNEQFF. This sequence joins TRBV5-1 and TRBJ2-1; 10 positions match TRBD1. With 4 bases clipped from V and 6 bases from J, the junction kept 13 bases outside the gene matches. The CDR3 covers 17 residues. Germline values: CDR1 SGHRS, CDR2 YFSETQ. Combining the CDR3 with reference TRBV5-1 and TRBJ2-1 gives the whole variable domain KAGVTQTPRYLIKTRGQQVTLSCSPISGHRSVSWYQQTPGQGLQFLFEYFSETQRNKGNFPGRFSGRQFSNSRSEMNVSTLELGDSALYLCASSPSPTGTGVNEQFFGPGTRLTVL.

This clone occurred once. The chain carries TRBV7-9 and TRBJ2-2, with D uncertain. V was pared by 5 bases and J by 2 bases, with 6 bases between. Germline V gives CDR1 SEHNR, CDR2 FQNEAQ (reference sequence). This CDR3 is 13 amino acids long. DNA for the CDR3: TGTGCCAGCAGCGCGCTCAACACCGGGGAGCTGTTTTTT. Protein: CASSALNTGELFF.

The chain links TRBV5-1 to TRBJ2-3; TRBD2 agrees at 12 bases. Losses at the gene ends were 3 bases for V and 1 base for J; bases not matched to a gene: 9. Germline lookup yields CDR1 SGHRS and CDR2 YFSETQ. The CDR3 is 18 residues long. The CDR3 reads CASSSTSGSGGGTDTQYF. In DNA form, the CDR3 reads TGCGCCAGCAGCTCGACTAGCGGGAGCGGGGGGGGCACAGATACGCAGTATTTT.

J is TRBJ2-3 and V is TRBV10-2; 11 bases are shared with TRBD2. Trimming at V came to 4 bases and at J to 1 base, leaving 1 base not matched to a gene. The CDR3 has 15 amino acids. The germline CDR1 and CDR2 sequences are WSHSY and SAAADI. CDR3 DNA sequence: TGCGCCAGCAGTGTAGCGGGAGGGCGCACAGATACGCAGTATTTT. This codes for CASSVAGGRTDTQYF.

CDR3 sequence (DNA): TGTGCCAGCAGCTTGGAGGACAGGTATAATGAAAAACTGTTTTTT. Translation gives CASSLEDRYNEKLFF. The chain carries TRBV5-5 and TRBJ1-4; 7 positions match TRBD1. This CDR3 has 15 residues. The V gene's germline CDR1 is SGHKS and CDR2 YYEKEE (reference sequence). V trimming: 0 bases; J trimming: 4 bases; junction bases outside the gene matches: 3. The entire variable domain, with the rest obtained from reference TRBV5-5 and TRBJ1-4, is as follows: DAGVTQSPTHLIKTRGQQVTLRCSPISGHKSVSWYQQVLGQGPQFIFQYYEKEERGRGNFPDRFSARQFPNYSSELNVNALLLGDSALYLCASSLEDRYNEKLFFGSGTQLSVL.

The CDR3 DNA reads TGTGCCAGCAGGTTTAGACAGTACAATGAGCAGTTCTTC. It is translated as CASRFRQYNEQFF. The J gene is TRBJ2-1, the V gene TRBV6-1, with D maybe TRBD1 (5 bases). The CDR3 extends over 13 amino acids. V was pared by 6 bases and J by 4 bases, with 10 bases between. Germline loops: CDR1 MNHNS, CDR2 SASEGT.

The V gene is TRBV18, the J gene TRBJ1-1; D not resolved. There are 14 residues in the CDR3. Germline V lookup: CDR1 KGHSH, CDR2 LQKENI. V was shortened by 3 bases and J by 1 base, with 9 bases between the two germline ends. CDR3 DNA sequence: TGTGCCAGCTCACCTCTGACTCAGAACACTGAAGCTTTCTTT. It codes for CASSPLTQNTEAFF.

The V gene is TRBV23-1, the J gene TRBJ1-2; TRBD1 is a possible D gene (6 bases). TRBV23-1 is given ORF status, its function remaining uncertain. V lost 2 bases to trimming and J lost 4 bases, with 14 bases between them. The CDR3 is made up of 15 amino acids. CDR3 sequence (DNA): TGCGCCAGCAGTCAAAGGTCGGACAGCTGCTATGGCTACACCTTC. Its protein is CASSQRSDSCYGYTF.

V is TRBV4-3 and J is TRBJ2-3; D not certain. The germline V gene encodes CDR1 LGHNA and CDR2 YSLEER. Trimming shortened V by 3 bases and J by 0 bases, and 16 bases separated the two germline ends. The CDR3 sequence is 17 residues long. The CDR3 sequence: CASSQLASPPSTDTQYF. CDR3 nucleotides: TGCGCCAGCAGCCAGCTCGCCTCTCCCCCCAGCACAGATACGCAGTATTTT.

The DNA of the CDR3 is TGTGCCAGCAGCCAGTCCAGGGCGGGCGAGCAGTACTTC. It is translated as CASSQSRAGEQYF. The chain recombines TRBV14 with TRBJ2-7; tentatively, D is TRBD1 or TRBD2 (5 bases each). V was clipped by 3 bases and J by 6 bases, with 12 bases between them. Germline values: CDR1 SGHDN, CDR2 FVKESK. The length of the CDR3 is 13 residues.

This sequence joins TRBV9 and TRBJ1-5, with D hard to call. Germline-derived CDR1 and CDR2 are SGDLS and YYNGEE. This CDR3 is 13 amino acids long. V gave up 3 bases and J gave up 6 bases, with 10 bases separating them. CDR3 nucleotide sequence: TGTGCCAGCAGCGACGAGGGTTTTCAGCCCCAGCATTTT. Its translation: CASSDEGFQPQHF.

The CDR3: CASSPGLAGGSTDTQYF. The CDR3 region has the DNA TGTGCCAGCAGCCCGGGACTAGCGGGGGGGTCAACAGATACGCAGTATTTT. The V gene is TRBV7-9, the J gene TRBJ2-3; TRBD2 matches 16 bases. The CDR3 covers 17 residues. Unmatched junction bases numbered 5, after V lost 5 bases and J lost 3 bases. Germline CDR1 SEHNR, CDR2 FQNEAQ (reference sequence). The variable domain in full, with the rest retrieved from reference TRBV7-9 and TRBJ2-3, is DTGVSQNPRHKITKRGQNVTFRCDPISEHNRLYWYRQTLGQGPEFLTYFQNEAQLEKSRLLSDRFSAERPKGSFSTLEIQRTEQGDSAMYLCASSPGLAGGSTDTQYFGPGTRLTVL.

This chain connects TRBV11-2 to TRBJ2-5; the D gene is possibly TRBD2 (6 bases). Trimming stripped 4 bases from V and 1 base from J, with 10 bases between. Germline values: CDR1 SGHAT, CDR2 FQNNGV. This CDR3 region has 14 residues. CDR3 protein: CASSSDGSQETQYF. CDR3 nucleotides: TGTGCCAGCAGCTCGGACGGGAGCCAAGAGACCCAGTACTTC. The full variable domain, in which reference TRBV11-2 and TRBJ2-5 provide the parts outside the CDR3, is EAGVAQSPRYKIIEKRQSVAFWCNPISGHATLYWYQQILGQGPKLLIQFQNNGVVDDSQLPKDRFSAERLKGVDSTLKIQPAKLEDSAVYLCASSSDGSQETQYFGPGTRLLVL.